The 9 T cell receptor beta chains below were found in one sample sequenced in a study of early T cells in non-severe SARS-CoV-2 infection. TCRdb redid the calling of the 5' RACE reads with MiXCR, one entry per CDR3 protein. This table holds about 27,000 distinct CDR3 sequences, around 5.4% found once. Sequencing was performed on whole blood. Source of these receptors: an adult who was a healthcare worker with PCR-confirmed SARS-CoV-2 infection or an uninfected control (not recorded which).

A note on this clonotype: One end of the junction does not line up with germline, which may come from a read error. This sequence joins TRBV7-6 and TRBJ1-1; tentatively, D is TRBD1 (5 bases). CDR1 is SGHVS, CDR2 FNYEAQ, per germline. The CDR3 contains 14 residues. Here the CDR3 reads CASSLAQGYTEAFF. The CDR3, as DNA: TGTGCCAGCAGCCTAGCGCAGGGTTACACTGAAGCTTTCTTT.

This clonotype was counted ten times or more. The chain has TRBV6-2 or TRBV6-3 and TRBJ1-5; 8 bases are a match to TRBD1. The V and J ends lost 6 bases and 7 bases, in that order; junction bases with no gene match: 11. Germline lookup yields CDR1 MNHEY and CDR2 SVGEGT. The CDR3 contains 15 residues. CDR3 residues: CASSPDRDARQPQHF. The CDR3 coding sequence is TGTGCCAGCAGCCCGGACAGGGACGCGCGGCAGCCCCAGCATTTT.

This clonotype was found many times. V and J are TRBV20-1 and TRBJ1-1; D is unclear. The CDR3 totals 11 residues. Germline V gene lookup returns CDR1 DFQATT and CDR2 SNEGSKA (reference sequence). CDR3 DNA sequence: TGCAGGAGCCTGGGCGGCACTGAAGCTTTCTTT. Encoded protein: CRSLGGTEAFF.

Worth noting for this clonotype: A junction boundary mismatches the germline segment, possibly from a read error. This sequence joins TRBV19 and TRBJ2-3; perhaps TRBD2 as D (6 bases). Germline-derived CDR1 and CDR2 are LNHDA and SQIVND (reference sequence). The length of the CDR3 is 16 residues. Here the CDR3 DNA reads TGTGCCAGTAGTATATTGCGCGGGGCTAACACAGAGACGCAGTATTTT. The encoded protein is CASSILRGANTETQYF.

This clonotype appeared many times. This chain joins TRBV7-2 and TRBJ2-3; TRBD2 might be the D (5 bases). Between the trimmed V and J ends, which lost 0 bases and 8 bases, there was a span of 18 bases. Germline lookup yields CDR1 SGHTA and CDR2 FQGNSA. The length of the CDR3 is 16 residues. CDR3: CASSLARGVKIRTQYF. In nucleotides, the CDR3 is TGTGCCAGCAGCTTAGCCCGGGGAGTTAAAATTCGTACGCAGTATTTT.

This clonotype was seen repeatedly, ten times or more. The rearrangement links TRBV27 to TRBJ1-1; 7 positions agree with TRBD1. Per the germline V gene, CDR1 is MNHEY and CDR2 is SMNVEV (reference sequence). Unmatched junction bases numbered 5, after V lost 4 bases and J lost 0 bases. The CDR3 extends over 15 amino acids. CDR3 protein: CASSSWTGLNTEAFF. The CDR3 nucleotides are TGTGCCAGCAGTTCTTGGACAGGACTGAACACTGAAGCTTTCTTT.

By share of the sample, this clonotype is medium-sized (0.01 to 0.1%). This chain links TRBV29-1 with TRBJ2-3; possible D gene TRBD2, 5 bases. The CDR3 runs to 16 residues. The germline gives CDR1 SQVTM, CDR2 ANQGSEA. Trimming took off 1 base at V and 1 base at J, with 15 bases between the two ends. The CDR3, as DNA: TGCAGCGTTGAAGGAGGGTCCCTAATGGGCACAGATACGCAGTATTTT. Its protein product is CSVEGGSLMGTDTQYF.

This clonotype showed up many times. The junction differs from germline at one of its ends, possibly a read error. V and J are TRBV6-5 and TRBJ2-1; D remains unclear. The CDR3 loop spans 12 amino acids. Looked up from germline, CDR1 is MNHEY and CDR2 is SVGAGI. The chain's CDR3 is CASSYSTGWLVF. In DNA form, the CDR3 reads TGTGCCAGCAGTTACTCGACCGGCTGGCTAGTCTTC.

This clonotype has a count of ten or more. J is TRBJ1-5 and V is TRBV7-6, with 9 positions matching TRBD1. This CDR3 has 15 amino acids. V shed 5 bases, J shed 4 bases, and the junction held 6 bases outside the gene matches. The germline V gene encodes CDR1 SGHVS and CDR2 FNYEAQ. The CDR3, as DNA: TGTGCCAGCAGCCCTGGACAGGGGACGAATCAGCCCCAGCATTTT. Protein: CASSPGQGTNQPQHF.